This TCR beta chain was identified in a study of Graves' ophthalmopathy and Graves' hyperthyroidism. This clonotype was recorded at least ten times. Amplifying from RNA transcripts, the study obtained TCR beta CDR3 regions. HTBI primers served in a first-round RT-PCR, which a second-round multiplex PCR followed. TCRdb redid the calling of the multiplex PCR reads with MiXCR, one entry per CDR3 protein. The sample holds hundreds of thousands of distinct CDR3 sequences, about a fifth seen once. There are 17 residues in the CDR3. Per germline, CDR1 SEHNR and CDR2 FQNEAQ (reference sequence). The germline V and J ends were trimmed by 2 bases and 2 bases, with 13 bases remaining between them.

This TCR derives from a woman aged 18-29 years with stable Graves' hyperthyroidism. Some clones in this sample may be carry-over from other donors' samples. The rearrangement links TRBV7-9 to TRBJ2-6, with D possibly TRBD2 on 5 matching bases. Specimen: peripheral blood. CDR3 sequence: CASSLRGLVAGANVLTF. The CDR3 bases are TGTGCCAGCAGCTTAAGAGGGTTGGTCGCTGGGGCCAACGTCCTGACTTTC.